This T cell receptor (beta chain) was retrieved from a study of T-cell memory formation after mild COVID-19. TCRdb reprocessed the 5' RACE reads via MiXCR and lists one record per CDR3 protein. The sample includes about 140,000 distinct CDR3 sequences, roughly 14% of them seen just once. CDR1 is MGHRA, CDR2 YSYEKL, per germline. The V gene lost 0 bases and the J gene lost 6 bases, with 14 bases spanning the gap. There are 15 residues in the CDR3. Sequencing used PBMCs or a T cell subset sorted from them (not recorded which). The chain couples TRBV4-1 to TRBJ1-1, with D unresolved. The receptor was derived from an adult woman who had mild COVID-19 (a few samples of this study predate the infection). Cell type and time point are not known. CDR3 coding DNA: TGCGCCAGCAGCCAAGATCCGGGTTTAGAATCTGAAGCTTTCTTT. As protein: CASSQDPGLESEAFF.